This passage covers 29 T cell receptor beta chains from one sample sequenced in a study of control samples from healthy donors and cancer patients. Profiled with immunoSEQ multiplex PCR; TCRdb holds only in-frame clones, not every one. The table includes around 140,000 clones, over 85% detected once. Sequencing was carried out using blood. The receptors were gathered from a man between 18 and 29 years old in good health.

The V and J genes are TRBV7-2 and TRBJ2-3; D may be TRBD1 (5 bases). Per the germline V gene, CDR1 is SGHTA and CDR2 is FQGNSA. V was shortened by 3 bases and J by 0 bases, with 10 bases between the two germline ends. The CDR3 covers 15 residues. The CDR3 here is CASSFSQGSTDTQYF. The CDR3, as DNA: TGTGCCAGCAGCTTTTCCCAGGGTAGCACAGATACGCAGTATTTT.

This rearrangement joins TRBV9 to TRBJ2-3; 7 positions agree with TRBD1. This CDR3 has 15 amino acids. In germline, CDR1 is SGDLS, CDR2 YYNGEE. Trimming cost V 3 bases and J 2 bases; bases outside gene matches: 6. The chain's CDR3 is CASSADRDHTDTQYF. Written as DNA, the CDR3 is TGTGCCAGCAGCGCAGACAGGGATCACACAGATACGCAGTATTTT.

The gene calls are TRBV6-1 and TRBJ2-3, with D possibly matching TRBD2 (7 bases). V lost 1 base, J lost 6 bases, and 17 bases lay in between. This CDR3 contains 16 residues. Germline-derived CDR1 and CDR2 are MNHNS and SASEGT. The CDR3 sequence: CASSEGGRGALDTQYF. The DNA for the CDR3 is TGTGCCAGCAGTGAAGGTGGGAGGGGGGCCTTGGATACGCAGTATTTT.

The chain employs TRBV30 and TRBJ2-1; D gene unclear. The CDR3 has 10 amino acids. Per the germline V gene, CDR1 is GTSNPN and CDR2 is SVGIG (reference sequence). Trimming left V 2 bases short and J 7 bases short, with 3 bases between. CDR3 DNA: TGTGCCTGGAGTAAGAATGAGCAGTTCTTC. Its protein is CAWSKNEQFF.

V and J are TRBV28 and TRBJ2-1; possibly TRBD2 for D (6 bases). Germline CDR1 MDHEN, CDR2 SYDVKM. Trimming stripped 7 bases from V and 8 bases from J, with 18 bases between. There are 14 residues in the CDR3. In DNA, the CDR3 is TGTGCCAGCATGGATGAGCGGTGGGGGGATGAGCAGTTCTTC. This sequence encodes CASMDERWGDEQFF.

J is TRBJ2-7 and V is TRBV29-1; 8 nucleotides agree with TRBD1. The CDR3 is 15 residues long. CDR1 and CDR2 from the germline V gene are SQVTM and ANQGSEA. The V and J ends lost 5 bases and 0 bases, in that order; junction bases with no gene match: 9. The DNA of the CDR3 is TGCAGCGTTTTACCGGGACAGGCTAGCTCCTACGAGCAGTACTTC. This translates into CSVLPGQASSYEQYF.

The chain joins TRBV27 to TRBJ2-3; D unclear. The ends were cut back, 2 bases at V and 3 bases at J, with 9 bases in the middle. The CDR3 sequence is 14 residues long. Germline loops: CDR1 MNHEY, CDR2 SMNVEV (reference sequence). The CDR3, as DNA: TGTGCCAGCAGTTTACAAGCGCGGACAGATACGCAGTATTTT. Its translation is CASSLQARTDTQYF.

The rearrangement joins TRBV29-1 to TRBJ2-7, with a tentative D call TRBD1 (6 bases). V lost 3 bases, J lost 6 bases, and 15 bases lay in between. Germline V CDR1 and CDR2: SQVTM, ANQGSEA. CDR3 length equals 13 residues. Here the CDR3 reads CSVDHRATGEQYF. The DNA of the CDR3 is TGCAGCGTTGACCACAGGGCCACTGGCGAGCAGTACTTC.

The genes are TRBV4-1 and TRBJ2-1, with 9 bases lining up with TRBD2. Looked up from germline, CDR1 is MGHRA and CDR2 is YSYEKL. CDR3 length equals 16 residues. The V and J ends lost 1 base and 10 bases, in that order; junction bases with no gene match: 11. As DNA, the CDR3 is TGCGCCAGCAGCCAAGGGGCGGCGGGGGGGGTAATGGAGCAGTTCTTC. Its translation: CASSQGAAGGVMEQFF.

This sequence joins TRBV28 and TRBJ2-7; 13 nucleotides agree with TRBD2. The CDR3 loop spans 17 amino acids. V shed 3 bases and J 3 bases; nucleotides not matched to a gene: 8. Looked up from germline, CDR1 is MDHEN and CDR2 is SYDVKM. CDR3 nucleotides: TGTGCCAGCAGTTTCTCCCTTGGGACTAGCGGGGTCTACGAGCAGTACTTC. This codes for CASSFSLGTSGVYEQYF.

The CDR3 loop reads CASSQDRDSPLHF. CDR3 coding DNA: TGTGCCAGCAGCCAGGACAGGGATTCACCCCTCCACTTT. The rearrangement joins TRBV3-1 (or the pseudogene TRBV3-2) to TRBJ1-6; 8 bases are shared with TRBD1. CDR3 length: 13 residues. The V gene's germline CDR1 is LGHDT and CDR2 YNNKEL (reference sequence). V was clipped by 3 bases and J by 8 bases; unmatched bases: 0.

The chain links TRBV6-6 to TRBJ1-1; D remains ambiguous. There are 14 residues in the CDR3. Trimming removed 7 bases from V and 0 bases from J, with 12 bases in between. Germline values: CDR1 MNHNY, CDR2 SVGAGI (reference sequence). DNA of the CDR3: TGTGCCAGCATATCAAGTGGGATGAACACTGAAGCTTTCTTT. This sequence encodes CASISSGMNTEAFF.

This chain links TRBV5-6 with TRBJ2-1, with TRBD1 matching 8 bases. The germline gives CDR1 SGHDT, CDR2 YYEEEE. The CDR3 runs to 17 residues. V lost 4 bases and J lost 0; bases outside the gene matches: 9. The CDR3 DNA follows: TGTGCCAGCAGCCCGAGTTGGACAGGGAGCTCCTACAATGAGCAGTTCTTC. It codes for CASSPSWTGSSYNEQFF. The full variable domain, completed using reference TRBV5-6 and TRBJ2-1, is DAGVTQSPTHLIKTRGQQVTLRCSPKSGHDTVSWYQQALGQGPQFIFQYYEEEERQRGNFPDRFSGHQFPNYSSELNVNALLLGDSALYLCASSPSWTGSSYNEQFFGPGTRLTVL.

The rearrangement uses TRBV7-9 and TRBJ1-6; D gene uncertain. CDR1 and CDR2 from the germline V gene are SEHNR and FQNEAQ (reference sequence). V lost 5 bases to trimming and J lost 14 bases, with 13 bases between them. This CDR3 comprises 12 residues. The CDR3 DNA is TGTGCCAGCAGCCGGACGGATGAGACCCTCCACTTT. This codes for CASSRTDETLHF. Filled out from reference TRBV7-9 and TRBJ1-6, the complete variable domain reads DTGVSQNPRHKITKRGQNVTFRCDPISEHNRLYWYRQTLGQGPEFLTYFQNEAQLEKSRLLSDRFSAERPKGSFSTLEIQRTEQGDSAMYLCASSRTDETLHFGNGTRLTVT.

The rearrangement uses TRBV15 and TRBJ1-4, with D maybe TRBD1 (5 bases). The CDR3 covers 15 residues. CDR1 is LNHNV, CDR2 YYDKDF, per germline (reference sequence). V shed 4 bases and J shed 3 bases, with 12 bases lying between them. CDR3 region: CATSMGVLSNEKLFF. The CDR3 DNA reads as TGTGCCACCAGCATGGGGGTTCTTTCTAATGAAAAACTGTTTTTT.

This clone has a handful of counts. The rearrangement joins TRBV7-2 to TRBJ1-5; no definite D call. The CDR3 covers 15 residues. Germline V gives CDR1 SGHTA, CDR2 FQGNSA. The V and J ends lost 0 bases and 4 bases respectively, with 10 bases between them. CDR3 region: CASSLAGRQNQPQHF. CDR3 DNA sequence: TGTGCCAGCAGCTTAGCCGGGAGGCAAAATCAGCCCCAGCATTTT.

V gene TRBV30 combines with J gene TRBJ2-5; 9 positions agree with TRBD1. The length of the CDR3 is 18 residues. Germline lookup yields CDR1 GTSNPN and CDR2 SVGIG (reference sequence). J gave up 5 bases and V 0 bases, and 16 bases lay outside the gene matches. The CDR3 DNA reads as TGTGCCTGGAGTGTAGGGACAGGGACCTACGTTATACTGGAGACCCAGTACTTC. Protein sequence: CAWSVGTGTYVILETQYF. The full variable domain, with the rest looked up from reference TRBV30 and TRBJ2-5, is SQTIHQWPATLVQPVGSPLSLECTVEGTSNPNLYWYRQAAGRGLQLLFYSVGIGQISSEVPQNLSASRPQDRQFILSSKKLLLSDSGFYLCAWSVGTGTYVILETQYFGPGTRLLVL.

The table lists this clone with a few counts. The chain joins TRBV2 to TRBJ1-5, with D uncertain. Germline V gene lookup returns CDR1 SNHLY and CDR2 FYNNEI. V was shortened by 4 bases and J by 4 bases, with 11 bases between the two germline ends. This CDR3 has 14 residues. In DNA, the CDR3 is TGTGCCAGCAGTGGGCGGCAGGAAAATCAGCCCCAGCATTTT. Protein product: CASSGRQENQPQHF.

The V gene is TRBV15, the J gene TRBJ1-4; D unclear. Germline V gives CDR1 LNHNV, CDR2 YYDKDF (reference sequence). Trimming stripped 3 bases from V and 4 bases from J, with 6 bases between. The CDR3 runs to 13 residues. Written as DNA, the CDR3 is TGTGCCACCAGCAGGCCGTATAATGAAAAACTGTTTTTT. This translates into CATSRPYNEKLFF.

The chain carries TRBV27 and TRBJ1-1, with 11 bases identical to TRBD1. CDR1 and CDR2 (germline): MNHEY, SMNVEV (reference sequence). The trim removed 3 bases at V and 5 bases at J, leaving 5 bases unmatched. CDR3 size: 15 residues. This chain's CDR3 is CASSFWGDRGTEAFF. CDR3 sequence (DNA): TGTGCCAGCAGTTTTTGGGGGGACAGGGGGACTGAAGCTTTCTTT.

The CDR3 bases are TGTGCCAGCACAGTACAGGGCTTGAGATACGAGCAGTACTTC. Its protein product is CASTVQGLRYEQYF. The chain uses TRBV7-2 and TRBJ2-7; maybe TRBD1 (6 bases). Germline V gives CDR1 SGHTA, CDR2 FQGNSA. This CDR3 spans 14 amino acids. V was cut by 7 bases and J by 4 bases, with 17 bases left in between.

This rearrangement joins TRBV11-3 to TRBJ2-1; TRBD1 might be the D (7 bases). CDR3 size: 15 residues. Deletions cut 5 bases from V and 5 bases from J, with 16 bases between. Germline V gene sequence: CDR1 SGHNT, CDR2 YENEEA. CDR3 DNA: TGTGCCAGCAGCCCCCGACTAGGGGGCCACAATGAGCAGTTCTTC. This translates into CASSPRLGGHNEQFF.

The genes are TRBV3-1 (or the pseudogene TRBV3-2) and TRBJ2-3; D is undetermined. This CDR3 region has 15 residues. Trimming left V 2 bases short and J 4 bases short, with 13 bases between. From germline, CDR1 is LGHDT and CDR2 YNNKEL (reference sequence). CDR3: CASSQNLQAADTQYF. In nucleotides, the CDR3 is TGTGCCAGCAGCCAAAATCTGCAGGCGGCAGATACGCAGTATTTT.

The chain employs TRBV13 and TRBJ1-5; 9 nucleotides match TRBD1. Unmatched junction bases numbered 12, after V lost 5 bases and J lost 7 bases. The CDR3 spans 16 residues. Germline V gene data show CDR1 as PRHDT and CDR2 as FYEKMQ (reference sequence). CDR3 DNA: TGTGCCAGCAGCCGTACGACAGGGGGAGAGCAACAGCCCCAGCATTTT. Translated: CASSRTTGGEQQPQHF.

The CDR3 here is CAWSVGQGRLLSGYTF. Written as DNA, the CDR3 is TGTGCCTGGAGTGTAGGACAGGGGCGTCTTTTATCGGGCTACACCTTC. This rearrangement joins TRBV30 to TRBJ1-2; TRBD1 matches at 9 bases. Germline V lookup: CDR1 GTSNPN, CDR2 SVGIG (reference sequence). The V and J ends lost 0 bases and 8 bases, in that order; junction bases with no gene match: 13. There are 16 residues in the CDR3.

This chain connects TRBV6-5 to TRBJ2-6; tentative D call: TRBD1 (6 bases). The CDR3 is made up of 16 amino acids. Germline loops: CDR1 MNHEY, CDR2 SVGAGI. Between the trimmed V and J ends, which lost 2 bases and 2 bases, there was a span of 10 bases. The CDR3 coding sequence is TGTGCCAGCAGTTACACCCACAGGGCTGGGGCCAACGTCCTGACTTTC. Translating it yields CASSYTHRAGANVLTF.

The CDR3 nucleotides are TGTGCCAGTAGTATACTTCTACAGCCAGGGGTCTACGAGCAGTACTTC. Amino acid sequence: CASSILLQPGVYEQYF. V and J are TRBV19 and TRBJ2-7; tentatively, D is TRBD1 (6 bases). Trimming stripped 2 bases from V and 3 bases from J, with 17 bases between. The length of the CDR3 is 16 residues. Germline assignment: CDR1 LNHDA and CDR2 SQIVND (reference sequence).

The J gene is TRBJ2-7, the V gene TRBV4-3; maybe TRBD2 (6 bases). Germline-derived CDR1 and CDR2 are LGHNA and YSLEER. The CDR3 covers 13 residues. The ends were cut back, 3 bases at V and 5 bases at J, with 11 bases in the middle. The CDR3 DNA sequence: TGCGCCAGCAGCCAGCTGGCGGGACACGAGCAGTACTTC. Encoded protein: CASSQLAGHEQYF.

This clone was seen once. This rearrangement joins TRBV7-6 to TRBJ1-1, with D perhaps TRBD1 (5 bases). Germline V gives CDR1 SGHVS, CDR2 FNYEAQ. The CDR3 extends over 16 amino acids. The V end lost 3 bases, the J end lost 1 base, and 15 bases lay between the germline ends. CDR3 residues: CASSFYRTGRNTEAFF. CDR3 DNA: TGTGCCAGCAGCTTTTATAGGACGGGGCGGAACACTGAAGCTTTCTTT.